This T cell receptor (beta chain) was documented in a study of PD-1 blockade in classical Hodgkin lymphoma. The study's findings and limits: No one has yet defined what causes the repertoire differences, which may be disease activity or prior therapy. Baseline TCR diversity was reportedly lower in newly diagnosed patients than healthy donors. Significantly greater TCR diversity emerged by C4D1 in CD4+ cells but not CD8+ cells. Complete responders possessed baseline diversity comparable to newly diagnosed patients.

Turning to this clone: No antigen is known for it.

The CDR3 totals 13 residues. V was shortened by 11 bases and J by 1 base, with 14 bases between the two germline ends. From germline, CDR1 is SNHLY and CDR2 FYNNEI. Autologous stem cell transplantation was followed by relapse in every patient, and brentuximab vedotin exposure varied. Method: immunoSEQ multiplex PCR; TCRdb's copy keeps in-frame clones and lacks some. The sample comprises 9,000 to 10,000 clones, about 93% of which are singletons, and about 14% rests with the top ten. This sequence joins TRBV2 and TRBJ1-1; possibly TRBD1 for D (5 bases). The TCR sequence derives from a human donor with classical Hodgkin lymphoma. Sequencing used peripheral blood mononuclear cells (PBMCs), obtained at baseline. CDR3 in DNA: TGTGCCGGTCGTGGGGGTGGGAACACTGAAGCTTTCTTT. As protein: CAGRGGGNTEAFF.